This passage covers 7 T cell receptor beta chains from one sample sequenced in a study of blood T cell repertoires in COVID-19. Some clones are missing from TCRdb's copy, which holds only in-frame ones; the method was immunoSEQ multiplex PCR. The sample holds 350,000 to 400,000 clones; 75% to 90% are singletons and the top ten take about 1%. Sequenced material: PBMCs or T cells enriched from blood (not recorded which). Receptors originate from a man between 18 and 29 years old who had recovered from COVID-19.

The chain joins TRBV18 to TRBJ2-1, with 7 bases aligning to TRBD2. V dropped 6 bases and J dropped 2; count of bases not matched to a gene: 10. The CDR3 contains 16 residues. Germline CDR1 is KGHSH and CDR2 is LQKENI. CDR3: CASSRSSGLTYNEQFF. The DNA of the CDR3 is TGTGCCAGCTCGCGCTCTAGCGGCCTTACCTACAATGAGCAGTTCTTC.

This chain joins TRBV3-1 (or the pseudogene TRBV3-2) and TRBJ2-2; tentatively, D is TRBD2 (5 bases). This CDR3 contains 16 residues. V was shortened by 3 bases and J by 2 bases, with 13 bases between the two germline ends. Looked up from germline, CDR1 is LGHDT and CDR2 is YNNKEL (reference sequence). The CDR3 sequence: CASSHWGTGNTGELFF. CDR3 nucleotide sequence: TGTGCCAGCAGCCATTGGGGTACGGGAAACACCGGGGAGCTGTTTTTT.

V usage is TRBV11-2 and J usage is TRBJ2-6; TRBD1 matches at 8 bases. From germline, CDR1 is SGHAT and CDR2 FQNNGV. The CDR3 consists of 14 residues. The junction had 8 bases not matched to a gene; V was cut back by 5 bases and J by 11 bases. The chain's CDR3 is CASSPRTGRHVLTF. The CDR3 bases are TGTGCCAGCAGCCCTCGGACAGGGAGGCACGTCCTGACTTTC.

This chain connects TRBV25-1 to TRBJ1-5; D is ambiguous. The germline V gene has CDR1 MGHDK and CDR2 SYGVNS. Trimming cost V 7 bases and J 3 bases, with 13 bases left between them. The CDR3 contains 14 residues. CDR3 coding DNA: TGTGCCAGCACCCCAGAGGGATCCAATCAGCCCCAGCATTTT. It codes for CASTPEGSNQPQHF.

This rearrangement joins TRBV7-2 to TRBJ1-5; D is unresolved. The CDR3 loop spans 14 amino acids. Trimming took off 5 bases at V and 5 bases at J, with 13 bases between the two ends. Germline loops: CDR1 SGHTA, CDR2 FQGNSA. CDR3 in DNA: TGTGCCAGCAGCAACGGACCGAGGGATCAGCCCCAGCATTTT. Amino acids: CASSNGPRDQPQHF.

The sample holds one count of this clone. The chain joins TRBV15 to TRBJ1-1; D possibly corresponds to TRBD1 (5 bases). This CDR3 region has 15 residues. V lost 3 bases and J lost 4, with 15 bases in between. Germline V CDR1 and CDR2: LNHNV, YYDKDF (reference sequence). DNA for the CDR3: TGTGCCACCAGCAGGGGGGGGGTTTTTGTCACTGAAGCTTTCTTT. Its translation is CATSRGGVFVTEAFF. Together with reference TRBV15 and TRBJ1-1, the CDR3 gives the full variable domain: DAMVIQNPRYQVTQFGKPVTLSCSQTLNHNVMYWYQQKSSQAPKLLFHYYDKDFNNEADTPDNFQSRRPNTSFCFLDIRSPGLGDTAMYLCATSRGGVFVTEAFFGQGTRLTVV.

This chain connects TRBV3-1 (or the pseudogene TRBV3-2) to TRBJ1-5; a weak D match, TRBD1 (6 bases). The CDR3 spans 13 residues. V lost 2 bases and J lost 4, with 6 bases in between. Germline CDR1 LGHDT, CDR2 YNNKEL (reference sequence). CDR3 residues: CASSQQGNQPQHF. The CDR3 coding sequence is TGTGCCAGCAGCCAACAGGGGAATCAGCCCCAGCATTTT.